These 15 T cell receptor beta chains share one sample of origin, sequenced in a study of shared T cell receptors in the human thymus. Sequencing was performed with immunoSEQ multiplex PCR; in TCRdb, only in-frame clones are kept and a portion is missing. This sample has about 500,000 clones; approximately 80% occur once, and the top ten carry 0.013%. These data were likewise used in another study, on human thymus T cells.

The sample comprised thymocytes. Receptor source: a boy under three years old with a congenital heart defect.

The chain employs TRBV27 and TRBJ1-5; D unclear. This CDR3 comprises 13 residues. V lost 4 bases, J lost 5 bases, and 9 bases lay in between. CDR1 is MNHEY and CDR2 is SMNVEV in the germline V gene (reference sequence). The CDR3 reads CASSSGWDQPQHF. Here the CDR3 DNA reads TGTGCCAGCAGTTCGGGGTGGGATCAGCCCCAGCATTTT.

CDR3 sequence (DNA): TGTGCCTGGAGCCACCGGGGAGTAGCGGGAAGCAATGAGCAGTTCTTC. Amino acid sequence: CAWSHRGVAGSNEQFF. The chain employs TRBV30 and TRBJ2-1; TRBD2 aligns across 8 bases. With V trimmed by 3 bases and J by 6 bases, 13 bases remained unmatched. In germline, CDR1 is GTSNPN, CDR2 SVGIG (reference sequence). CDR3 length: 16 amino acids.

The chain is built from TRBV27 and TRBJ1-4, with 9 positions matching TRBD1. In germline, CDR1 is MNHEY, CDR2 SMNVEV (reference sequence). This CDR3 has 17 residues. Trimming removed 5 bases from V and 5 bases from J; junction bases left unmatched: 12. The CDR3 region has the DNA TGTGCCAGCAGTCCAGTCCCGGGACAGGGCCAGAATGAAAAACTGTTTTTT. This translates into CASSPVPGQGQNEKLFF.

V usage is TRBV28 and J usage is TRBJ2-1; tentative D call: TRBD1 (6 bases). Per the germline V gene, CDR1 is MDHEN and CDR2 is SYDVKM. The CDR3 has 15 residues. Trimming removed 1 base from V and 4 bases from J, with 11 bases in between. CDR3 loop: CASSLSGQLYNEQFF. CDR3 coding DNA: TGTGCCAGCAGTTTATCTGGACAGCTTTACAATGAGCAGTTCTTC.

The genes are TRBV14 and TRBJ1-2; 9 bases map to TRBD1. Germline V gene lookup returns CDR1 SGHDN and CDR2 FVKESK. Losses at the gene ends were 1 base for V and 8 bases for J; bases not matched to a gene: 14. CDR3 length equals 17 residues. CDR3 sequence: CASSQVDGTGNTMGYTF. CDR3 nucleotide sequence: TGTGCCAGCAGCCAAGTCGATGGGACAGGGAATACTATGGGCTACACCTTC.

This sequence joins TRBV7-2 and TRBJ2-2, with D maybe TRBD2 (5 bases). Trimming cost V 6 bases and J 0 bases, with 14 bases left between them. The CDR3 covers 16 residues. The V gene's germline CDR1 is SGHTA and CDR2 FQGNSA. Here the CDR3 DNA reads TGTGCCAGCAGTGGGATCCGGGAAGCGAACACCGGGGAGCTGTTTTTT. Amino acid sequence: CASSGIREANTGELFF.

Only one count was recorded for this clone. The V and J genes are TRBV30 and TRBJ2-1, with a tentative D call TRBD2 (6 bases). V was pared by 0 bases and J by 9 bases, with 12 bases between. Germline V gene sequence: CDR1 GTSNPN, CDR2 SVGIG (reference sequence). There are 13 residues in the CDR3. The CDR3 loop is CAWSVGEEGEQFF. Here the CDR3 DNA reads TGTGCCTGGAGTGTGGGGGAGGAGGGTGAGCAGTTCTTC. Full variable domain (missing parts from reference TRBV30 and TRBJ2-1): SQTIHQWPATLVQPVGSPLSLECTVEGTSNPNLYWYRQAAGRGLQLLFYSVGIGQISSEVPQNLSASRPQDRQFILSSKKLLLSDSGFYLCAWSVGEEGEQFFGPGTRLTVL.

This chain joins TRBV11-3 and TRBJ2-1, with 9 nucleotides matching TRBD2. This CDR3 has 18 residues. Trimming removed 0 bases from V and 8 bases from J; junction bases left unmatched: 14. From germline, CDR1 is SGHNT and CDR2 YENEEA. Here the CDR3 reads CASSLDRASGISPDEQFF. DNA of the CDR3: TGTGCCAGCAGCTTAGATCGCGCTAGCGGGATATCGCCTGATGAGCAGTTCTTC. The full variable domain, in which reference TRBV11-3 and TRBJ2-1 provide the parts outside the CDR3, is EAGVVQSPRYKIIEKKQPVAFWCNPISGHNTLYWYLQNLGQGPELLIRYENEEAVDDSQLPKDRFSAERLKGVDSTLKIQPAELGDSAVYLCASSLDRASGISPDEQFFGPGTRLTVL.

V usage is TRBV27 and J usage is TRBJ2-6, with D unclear. Deletions cut 2 bases from V and 14 bases from J, with 16 bases between. The CDR3 loop spans 14 amino acids. Germline values: CDR1 MNHEY, CDR2 SMNVEV (reference sequence). The CDR3 DNA sequence: TGTGCCAGCAGTTTAACCCCGACACCAATCCTCCTGACTTTC. It specifies CASSLTPTPILLTF. Drawing the rest from reference TRBV27 and TRBJ2-6, the complete variable domain is EAQVTQNPRYLITVTGKKLTVTCSQNMNHEYMSWYRQDPGLGLRQIYYSMNVEVTDKGDVPEGYKVSRKEKRNFPLILESPSPNQTSLYFCASSLTPTPILLTFGAGSRLTVL.

This clone was counted once. V usage is TRBV6-1 and J usage is TRBJ1-5, with TRBD1 identical over 9 bases. The CDR3 consists of 16 residues. Germline V CDR1 and CDR2: MNHNS, SASEGT. V was clipped by 3 bases and J by 6 bases; unmatched bases: 9. The CDR3 region has the DNA TGTGCCAGCAGTGACCCGGGACAGGGATATAGTCAGCCCCAGCATTTT. As protein: CASSDPGQGYSQPQHF.

This clone was seen more than once but under ten times. The rearrangement links TRBV5-4 to TRBJ2-1; 9 bases agree with TRBD2. There are 16 residues in the CDR3. The ends lost 7 bases at V and 7 bases at J; junction bases unmatched: 15. Germline assignment: CDR1 SGHNT and CDR2 YYREEE (reference sequence). The CDR3 protein is CASHVGREGPRNEQFF. The DNA for the CDR3 is TGTGCCAGCCACGTCGGGCGGGAGGGCCCAAGGAATGAGCAGTTCTTC.

V gene TRBV6-5 combines with J gene TRBJ1-3; D perhaps matches TRBD1 (5 bases). CDR1 and CDR2 (germline): MNHEY, SVGAGI. Trimming took off 4 bases at V and 0 bases at J, with 13 bases between the two ends. The CDR3 runs to 16 residues. The CDR3 sequence: CASSWKKGSSGNTIYF. DNA for the CDR3: TGTGCCAGCAGTTGGAAAAAGGGGTCCTCTGGAAACACCATATATTTT.

The chain has TRBV4-2 and TRBJ2-5, with 8 bases aligning to TRBD2. Germline-derived CDR1 and CDR2 are LGHNA and YNFKEQ. After removal of 4 bases from V and 3 bases from J, the junction contained 16 bases not matched to a gene. The CDR3 is 18 amino acids. Here the CDR3 reads CASSPRSGSIAEEETQYF. CDR3 DNA sequence: TGTGCCAGCAGCCCCCGGAGCGGGAGTATCGCTGAGGAAGAGACCCAGTACTTC.

The rearrangement links TRBV6-5 to TRBJ2-1; a possible D gene is TRBD2 (6 bases). This CDR3 is 16 amino acids long. The germline V gene has CDR1 MNHEY and CDR2 SVGAGI. The V and J ends lost 0 bases and 3 bases respectively, with 12 bases between them. The DNA for the CDR3 is TGTGCCAGCAGTTACTCGGGGGTGGGGGGCTACAATGAGCAGTTCTTC. This sequence encodes CASSYSGVGGYNEQFF.

The chain recombines TRBV29-1 with TRBJ2-2; 9 nucleotides agree with TRBD1. Germline V lookup: CDR1 SQVTM, CDR2 ANQGSEA. This CDR3 comprises 14 residues. V was pared by 8 bases and J by 1 base, with 5 bases of the junction left unmatched. CDR3 residues: CSLVGQGNTGELFF. CDR3 nucleotide sequence: TGCAGCTTGGTGGGACAGGGGAACACCGGGGAGCTGTTTTTT.